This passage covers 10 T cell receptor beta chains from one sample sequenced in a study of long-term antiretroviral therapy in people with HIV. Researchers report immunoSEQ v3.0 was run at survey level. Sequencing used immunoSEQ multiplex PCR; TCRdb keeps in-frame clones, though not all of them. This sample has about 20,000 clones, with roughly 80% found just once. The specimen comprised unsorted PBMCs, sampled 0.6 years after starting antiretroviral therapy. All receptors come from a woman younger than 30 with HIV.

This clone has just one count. The CDR3 loop reads CASSRNEEYEKLFF. The CDR3 DNA is TGTGCCAGCAGTCGGAATGAGGAGTATGAAAAACTGTTTTTT. V and J are TRBV2 and TRBJ1-4; D uncertain. This CDR3 has 14 residues. The ends were cut back, 5 bases at V and 6 bases at J, with 13 bases in the middle. Germline-derived CDR1 and CDR2 are SNHLY and FYNNEI. Drawing the rest from reference TRBV2 and TRBJ1-4, the complete variable domain is EPEVTQTPSHQVTQMGQEVILRCVPISNHLYFYWYRQILGQKVEFLVSFYNNEISEKSEIFDDQFSVERPDGSNFTLKIRSTKLEDSAMYFCASSRNEEYEKLFFGSGTQLSVL.

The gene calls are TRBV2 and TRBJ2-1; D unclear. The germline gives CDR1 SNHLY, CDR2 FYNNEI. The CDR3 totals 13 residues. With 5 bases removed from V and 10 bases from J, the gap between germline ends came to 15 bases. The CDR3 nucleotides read TGTGCCAGCAGTCCCTCTTCGCAACTAGAGCAGTTCTTC. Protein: CASSPSSQLEQFF.

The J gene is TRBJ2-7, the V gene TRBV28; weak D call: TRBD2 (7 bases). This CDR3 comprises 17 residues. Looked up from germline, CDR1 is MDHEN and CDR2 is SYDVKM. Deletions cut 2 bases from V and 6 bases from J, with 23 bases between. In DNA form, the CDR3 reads TGTGCCAGCAGTTTAGGAGGTGGGGGGCTAGCGGAGCCCGAGCAGTACTTC. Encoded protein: CASSLGGGGLAEPEQYF.

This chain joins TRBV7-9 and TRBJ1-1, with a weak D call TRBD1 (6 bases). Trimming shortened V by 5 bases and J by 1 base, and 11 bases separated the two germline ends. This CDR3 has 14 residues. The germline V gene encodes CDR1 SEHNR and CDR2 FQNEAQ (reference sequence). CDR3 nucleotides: TGTGCCAGCAGCCTGGGACAACCGAACACTGAAGCTTTCTTT. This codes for CASSLGQPNTEAFF.

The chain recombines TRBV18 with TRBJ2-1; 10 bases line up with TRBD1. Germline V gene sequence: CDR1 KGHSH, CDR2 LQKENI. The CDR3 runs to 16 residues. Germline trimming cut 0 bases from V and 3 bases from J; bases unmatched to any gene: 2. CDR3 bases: TGTGCCAGCTCACCACCTGGACAGGGGGGCTACAATGAGCAGTTCTTC. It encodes CASSPPGQGGYNEQFF.

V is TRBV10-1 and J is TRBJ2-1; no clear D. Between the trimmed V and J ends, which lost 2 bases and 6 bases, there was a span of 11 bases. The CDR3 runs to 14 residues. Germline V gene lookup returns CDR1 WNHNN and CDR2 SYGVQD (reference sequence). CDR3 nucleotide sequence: TGCGCCAGCAGTGAGGAGCTATCTCCCAATGAGCAGTTCTTC. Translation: CASSEELSPNEQFF.

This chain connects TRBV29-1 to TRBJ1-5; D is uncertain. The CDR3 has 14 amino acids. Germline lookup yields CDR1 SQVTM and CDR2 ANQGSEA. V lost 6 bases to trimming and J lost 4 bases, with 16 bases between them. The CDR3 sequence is CSVSLGTGNQPQHF. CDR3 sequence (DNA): TGCAGCGTAAGTCTGGGTACGGGGAATCAGCCCCAGCATTTT.

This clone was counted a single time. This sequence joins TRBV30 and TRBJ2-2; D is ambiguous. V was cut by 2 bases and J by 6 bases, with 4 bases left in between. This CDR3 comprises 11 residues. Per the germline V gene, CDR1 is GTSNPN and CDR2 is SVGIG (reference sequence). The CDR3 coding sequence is TGTGCCTGGAGTCTCCCCGGGGAGCTGTTTTTT. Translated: CAWSLPGELFF.

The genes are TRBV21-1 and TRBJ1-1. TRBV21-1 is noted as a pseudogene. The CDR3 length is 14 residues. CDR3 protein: CASSKSRLNTEAFF. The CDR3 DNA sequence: TGTGCCAGCAGCAAATCTCGACTGAACACTGAAGCTTTCTTT.

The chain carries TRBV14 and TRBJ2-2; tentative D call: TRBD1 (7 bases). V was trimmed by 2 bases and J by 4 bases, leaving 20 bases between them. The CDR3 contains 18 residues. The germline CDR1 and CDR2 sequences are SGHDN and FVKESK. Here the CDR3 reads CASSQLGLRDRPTGELFF. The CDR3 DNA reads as TGTGCCAGCAGCCAATTAGGACTACGGGACAGACCCACCGGGGAGCTGTTTTTT.